The present T cell receptor beta chain was sequenced within a study of shared clonotypes between healthy human individuals. The wider study: Each donor's CD4 naive and CD4 memory cells filled three plates apiece, CD8 naive two, and CD8 memory one.

A remark on this clone: An end of the junction differs from the germline gene, which may be a read error.

CDR3 length: 16 residues. Germline CDR1 MDHEN, CDR2 SYDVKM. Profiled with immunoSEQ multiplex PCR; TCRdb holds only in-frame clones, not every one. Of around 1,900,000 clones listed, around 95% are singletons. Positively selected for CCR7, the CD45RO-negative cells used as naive CD8 cells excluded terminally differentiated effector memory CD45RA+ cells. This receptor was obtained from a man younger than 35 in good health. Some clones in this sample may be carry-over from other donors' samples. The chain links TRBV28 to TRBJ2-2; D may be TRBD1 (6 bases). Sample: naive CD8+ T cells from PBMCs. The CDR3 here is CASSAPRGAYTGELFF. In nucleotides, the CDR3 is TGTGCCAGCAGTGCCCCCAGGGGCGCCTACACTGGGGAGCTGTTTTTT.